This T cell receptor beta chain emerged from a study of beta chain features in type 1 diabetes (dated by TCRdb to the late 2010s). General notes on the study: No differences in mean age, gender distribution, total cell number or subset yield were found between patients and healthy donors. The study compared the TCRB repertoires of sorted circulating CD4+ T cell subsets in recently diagnosed type 1 diabetes patients with those in matched healthy donors. Regulatory and stem cell-like memory subsets were obtained from only 8 patients and roughly eight healthy donors, while naive and central memory subsets were obtained from all 30 or so donors. A total of approximately 100 million sorted cells were examined across all samples, and the number of cells per subset was strongly correlated with RNA yield.

CDR3 length: 15 amino acids, cysteine to phenylalanine. The only DNA kept is the CDR3, 45 bases in frame from the first base. At the junction V is shortened by 5 bases and J by 4 bases; bases outside the gene matches: 3. The germline V gene sets CDR1 to SGHVS and CDR2 to FNYEAQ. A single peripheral blood draw of 95 to 150 mL on average was collected from each donor into heparinised tubes. Naive, central memory, regulatory and stem cell-like memory CD4+ T cells were sorted on a BD FACSAria II using a panel including CD45RO, CCR7, CD25, CD127, CD95 and CD27. A purity above 98% was achieved for all sorted populations. PBMCs were isolated immediately by Lymphoprep density gradient centrifugation and stained directly without culture. To minimize batch effects, samples were stained and sorted in pairs, one healthy donor with one patient per experiment. Only a few counts were recorded for this clone. The antigen this receptor binds is unknown. Base qualities are not provided; no much larger clone lies one nucleotide away.

Study-wide findings and limitations: Type 1 diabetes patients showed a moderate but significant shortening of TCRB CDR3 length in all four CD4+ subsets. Because cDNA was sequenced instead of genomic DNA, highly expressing activated cells could be over-represented, though the groups showed no difference in activation or CD3 levels. Shorter templates might have been favored by PCR, but patient and control samples were amplified and corrected together, so both groups would have been affected equally by any skew. Because the HLA sub-analyses included only small numbers of individuals, any influence of HLA type on TCRB rearrangement was left unresolved. Patients with type 1 diabetes made fewer insertions and deleted more nucleotides at VDJ recombination sites, implying thymic rearrangement abnormalities. Naive, central memory and regulatory TCRB repertoires appeared more similar among patients than among healthy donors.

The entire isolated RNA was reverse transcribed using the High Capacity cDNA Reverse Transcription Kit, and thus expressed TCRB transcripts were sequenced. Deep immunoSEQ sequencing was applied to naive, central memory and regulatory T cell samples, giving an average of about 3.8 million total reads per sample. Sorted cells were lysed in RLT buffer and RNA was extracted with DNase-treated RNeasy Micro or Mini kits, depending on cell number. Each cell subset was processed on its own to prevent cross-contamination, while patient and healthy donor samples were processed together. The immunoSEQ multiplex PCR was used to amplify TCRB sequences from cDNA, generating 87-bp fragments that spanned the CDR3 region. Amplicons were sequenced on the Illumina HiSeq platform. In the authors' own workflow: PCR bias was computationally corrected using synthetic template baselines, reads within Hamming distance 2 were collapsed, and singletons that could not be merged were discarded. Reads were aligned to IMGT to assign V, D and J genes, CDR3 length, and insertions or deletions at six rearrangement sites. Within each subset, clonotype counts were normalized to the number of sorted cells before true diversity and Gini coefficients were calculated with the tcR R package. The overlap coefficient, calculated on TCRB nucleotide sequences, was used to measure repertoire sharing. Out-of-frame TCRB sequences from naive cells were analyzed to stand in for the pre-selection repertoire. In TCRdb, the immuneACCESS table is reduced to in-frame sequences with V and J assigned. These tables do not hold every clone; where another copy was compared, an unresolved V gene accounts for under half, and the others remain unexplained. For V, J and clone size, that table is used; D and trimming come from the DNA. This sample has about 650,000 clones in its table, and 12% of those were observed once. Clones ranked in the top ten supply around 0.12% of the sample.

The sequence joins TRBV7-6 to TRBJ2-1; the central 12 bases match TRBD2. Sample: naive CD4+ T cells from blood. The cell subset or site label of this sample denotes: true naive CD4+ T cells. The sequence derives from a man aged 30 to 39 with type 1 diabetes. For the CDR3, the sequence is CASSLGTSGYNEQFF. The nucleotides read TGTGCCAGCAGCCTCGGGACTAGCGGGTACAATGAGCAGTTCTTC.